This T cell receptor (beta chain) comes out of a study of T-cell memory formation after mild COVID-19. Across the whole study: TCR clusters were mostly donor specific. Findings and caveats of the study: Those CD4+ clones that contracted were mainly in CM and EM (CD8+ ones in EMRA).

With constant-segment primers, 5'RACE yielded cDNA libraries of TCR alpha and TCR beta that carried sample barcodes and UMIs. TCRdb passed the 5' RACE reads through MiXCR, listing each CDR3 protein once. The sample carries 130,000 to 150,000 distinct CDR3 sequences, roughly 19% recorded once. This clonotype was counted only a few times. Antigen unknown. Losses at the gene ends were 4 bases for V and 4 bases for J; bases not matched to a gene: 8. The CDR3 spans 17 residues. Germline CDR1 is SGHRS and CDR2 is YFSETQ. The V and J genes are TRBV5-1 and TRBJ2-3; 14 positions agree with TRBD2. This clonotype was sampled from an adult woman who had mild COVID-19 (a few samples of this study predate the infection). Cell type and time point are not known. Input material: PBMCs or a T cell subset sorted from them (not recorded which). CDR3 protein: CASSPGTSGGTADTQYF. CDR3 DNA sequence: TGCGCCAGCAGCCCCGGGACTAGCGGGGGTACCGCAGATACGCAGTATTTT.